One sample yielded the 2 T cell receptor beta chains listed below, sequenced in a study of blood T cell repertoires in COVID-19. Libraries were prepared by immunoSEQ multiplex PCR; TCRdb keeps only in-frame clonotypes and omits some of them. The table lists tens of thousands of clones, over 80% of them singletons. Specimen: peripheral blood. The receptors come from a woman of 80 years or more with active COVID-19.

The table lists this clone with a count of one. V usage is TRBV5-4 and J usage is TRBJ1-2; 7 bases line up with TRBD1. With V trimmed by 1 base and J by 4 bases, 10 bases remained unmatched. Germline assignment: CDR1 SGHNT and CDR2 YYREEE (reference sequence). The CDR3 runs 16 residues. The CDR3 DNA follows: TGTGCCAGCAGCTTGTTGAGACAGGGTGGCGGCTATGGCTACACCTTC. Its protein product is CASSLLRQGGGYGYTF.

The chain employs TRBV28 and TRBJ2-1, with 11 bases aligning to TRBD2. Germline-derived CDR1 and CDR2 are MDHEN and SYDVKM. The CDR3 loop spans 15 amino acids. Trimming cost V 6 bases and J 4 bases; bases outside gene matches: 5. This CDR3 reads CASRGGTSGYNEQFF. The CDR3 nucleotides are TGTGCCAGCAGGGGCGGGACTAGCGGATACAATGAGCAGTTCTTC.